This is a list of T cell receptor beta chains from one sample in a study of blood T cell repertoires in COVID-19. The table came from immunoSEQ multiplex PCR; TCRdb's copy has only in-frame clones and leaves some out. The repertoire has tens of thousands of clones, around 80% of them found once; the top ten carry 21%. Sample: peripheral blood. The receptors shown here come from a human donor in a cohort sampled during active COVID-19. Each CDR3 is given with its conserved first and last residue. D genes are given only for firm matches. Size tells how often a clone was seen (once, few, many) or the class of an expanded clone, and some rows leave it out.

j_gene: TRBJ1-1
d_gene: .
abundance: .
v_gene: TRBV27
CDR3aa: CASSAGGGYTEAFF
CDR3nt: TGTGCCAGCAGTGCGGGGGGGGGATACACTGAAGCTTTCTTT

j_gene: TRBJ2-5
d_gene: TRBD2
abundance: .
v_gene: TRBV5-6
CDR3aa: CASSLPASGGETQYF
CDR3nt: TGTGCCAGCAGCTTGCCCGCTAGCGGGGGCGAGACCCAGTACTTC

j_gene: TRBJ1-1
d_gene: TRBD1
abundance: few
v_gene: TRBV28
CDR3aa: CASSNRGLTEAFF
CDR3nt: TGTGCCAGCTCGAACAGGGGGCTCACTGAAGCTTTCTTT

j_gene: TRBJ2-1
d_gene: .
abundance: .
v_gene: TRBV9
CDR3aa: CASSAHPQGDNEQFF
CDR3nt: TGTGCCAGCAGCGCCCACCCCCAGGGTGATAATGAGCAGTTCTTC

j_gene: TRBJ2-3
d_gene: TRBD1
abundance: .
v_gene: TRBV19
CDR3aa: CASSHSPDRRVDTQYF
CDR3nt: TGTGCCAGTAGTCACTCACCGGACAGGCGGGTAGATACGCAGTATTTT

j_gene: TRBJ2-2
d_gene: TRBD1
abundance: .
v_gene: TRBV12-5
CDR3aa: CASGLRTGAAGELFF
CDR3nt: TGTGCTAGTGGTTTGAGAACAGGGGCGGCCGGGGAGCTGTTTTTT

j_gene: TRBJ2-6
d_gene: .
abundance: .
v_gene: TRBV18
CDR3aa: CASSTQGSGANVLTF
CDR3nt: TGTGCCAGCTCAACCCAGGGATCTGGGGCCAACGTCCTGACTTTC

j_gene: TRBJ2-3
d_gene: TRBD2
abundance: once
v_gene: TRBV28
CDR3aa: CASSFPSGGTDTQYF
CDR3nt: TGTGCCAGCAGTTTCCCTAGCGGAGGAACAGATACGCAGTATTTT

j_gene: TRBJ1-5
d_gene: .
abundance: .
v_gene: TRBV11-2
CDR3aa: CASSSSGLGRPQHF
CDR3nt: TGTGCCAGCAGCTCCTCAGGGTTGGGTCGGCCCCAGCATTTT

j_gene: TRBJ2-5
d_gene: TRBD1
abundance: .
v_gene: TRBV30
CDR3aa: CAWATGGEETQYF
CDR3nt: TGTGCCTGGGCTACAGGGGGCGAAGAGACCCAGTACTTC

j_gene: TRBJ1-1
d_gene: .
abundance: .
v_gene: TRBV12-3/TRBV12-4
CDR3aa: CASSLLANTEAFF
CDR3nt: TGTGCCAGCAGTTTACTGGCGAACACTGAAGCTTTCTTT

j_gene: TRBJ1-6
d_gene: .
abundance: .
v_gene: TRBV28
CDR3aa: CASSSTGRGVNSPLHF
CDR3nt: TGTGCCAGCAGTTCAACCGGGAGGGGTGTCAATTCACCCCTCCACTTT